The 7 T cell receptor beta chains presented below share a single source sample, sequenced in a study of cytomegalovirus exposure and HLA in healthy donors. Primers for the PCR totalled 60 Vbeta and 13 Jbeta. Clones were sequenced by immunoSEQ multiplex PCR, and TCRdb holds only the in-frame ones, with some missing. The table shows about 130,000 clones, with about 85% occurring only once. The sequenced sample was PBMCs. All receptors derive from a boy younger than 18 in good health and CMV-seronegative.

Concerning this clone: An end of the junction does not agree with germline; a read error may underlie this. The chain couples TRBV19 to TRBJ1-2; 8 bases match TRBD1. The CDR3 sequence is 13 residues long. Germline loops: CDR1 LNHDA, CDR2 SQIVND (reference sequence). CDR3 in DNA: TGTGCCAGTAGTAGACAGGGGAAGGGTGGCTACCCCTTC. This encodes CASSRQGKGGYPF.

The chain combines TRBV10-1 with TRBJ1-2; TRBD1 aligns across 12 bases. V dropped 3 bases and J dropped 3; count of bases not matched to a gene: 5. Germline V lookup: CDR1 WNHNN, CDR2 SYGVQD (reference sequence). The CDR3 has 16 amino acids. This CDR3 is CASSDSGTGGDYGYTF. The CDR3 coding sequence is TGCGCCAGCAGTGATTCAGGGACAGGGGGCGACTATGGCTACACCTTC.

The chain links TRBV4-3 to TRBJ2-3; possible D gene TRBD2, 5 bases. V was pared by 4 bases and J by 0 bases, with 14 bases between. CDR1 and CDR2 (germline): LGHNA, YSLEER. This CDR3 has 16 residues. The chain's CDR3 is CASSPRVAQSTDTQYF. The CDR3, as DNA: TGCGCCAGCAGCCCCCGGGTAGCGCAGAGCACAGATACGCAGTATTTT.

V usage is TRBV7-2 and J usage is TRBJ1-1; D possibly corresponds to TRBD1 (6 bases). The CDR3 sequence is 14 residues long. Per the germline V gene, CDR1 is SGHTA and CDR2 is FQGNSA. Between the trimmed V and J ends, which lost 4 bases and 1 base, there was a span of 10 bases. The CDR3 DNA follows: TGTGCCAGCAGCTCGACGACAGGGAACACTGAAGCTTTCTTT. Amino acid sequence: CASSSTTGNTEAFF.

This chain connects TRBV10-3 to TRBJ1-5; D call uncertain. V lost 5 bases to trimming and J lost 2 bases, with 13 bases between them. The CDR3 covers 15 residues. CDR1 and CDR2 from the germline V gene are ENHRY and SYGVKD. The chain's CDR3 is CAISWTGDGNQPQHF. As DNA, the CDR3 is TGTGCCATCAGTTGGACCGGGGATGGCAATCAGCCCCAGCATTTT.

The genes are TRBV5-4 and TRBJ2-2; 7 bases line up with TRBD1. V lost 0 bases to trimming and J lost 0 bases; unmatched junction nucleotides: 2. The CDR3 is 16 amino acids. CDR1 is SGHNT, CDR2 YYREEE, per germline (reference sequence). Here the CDR3 reads CASSLEGTANTGELFF. The DNA of the CDR3 is TGTGCCAGCAGCTTGGAAGGGACAGCGAACACCGGGGAGCTGTTTTTT.

The chain links TRBV4-3 to TRBJ2-1; D gene ambiguous. Germline CDR1 reads LGHNA; CDR2 reads YSLEER. The ends were cut back, 4 bases at V and 7 bases at J, with 14 bases in the middle. The CDR3 has 14 amino acids. CDR3 coding DNA: TGCGCCAGCAGCCCCTCTCACGGTTGGAATGAGCAGTTCTTC. Translating it yields CASSPSHGWNEQFF.